This T cell receptor (beta chain) derives from a study of T cells after yellow fever vaccination. This clonotype showed up many times. It was through 5'RACE template switching that TCR cDNA was made, with a universal primer site and UMIs added. Each CDR3 protein gets one entry after TCRdb re-called the 5' RACE reads with MiXCR. The table lists roughly 63,000 distinct CDR3 sequences, 7.4% of them singletons. Germline CDR1 and CDR2: SGHTA and FQGTGA. V was clipped by 2 bases and J by 7 bases, with 6 bases between them. The CDR3 loop spans 12 amino acids. The specimen was CD8+ T cells sorted from PBMCs, collected 15 days after the yellow fever booster vaccination. The chain joins TRBV7-3 to TRBJ2-1; perhaps D is TRBD1 or TRBD2 (5 bases each). The source is a young man who received the YFV17D yellow fever vaccine. DNA for the CDR3: TGTGCCAGCAGCTTATGGGGGAATGAGCAGTTCTTC. Protein product: CASSLWGNEQFF.